This T cell receptor beta chain was sequenced in a study of T cell repertoires in cytomegalovirus infection. Study in general: It was the public TCR beta signatures that indicated both CMV infection and matching HLA type.

The CDR3 is 15 amino acids. CDR1 is LNHDA, CDR2 SQIVND, per germline (reference sequence). Trimming removed 1 base at V and 0 bases at J, with 9 bases between. General study findings and limits: Adding up the frequency of public TCR beta families identified people who carried CMV plus the relevant HLA. There were HLA-C-restricted CMV-specific TCR beta clonotypes dominating the ex vivo response.

This clonotype was observed many times. Its cognate antigen is unknown. TCRdb re-called the reads with MiXCR, one entry per CDR3 protein. The sample carries hundreds of thousands of distinct CDR3 sequences, about 8.8% recorded once. The clonotype originates from a human donor in good health (CMV status not recorded). Some clones in this sample may be carry-over from other donors' samples. V gene TRBV19 combines with J gene TRBJ1-1; D not certain. The sample taken for sequencing was PBMCs. DNA of the CDR3: TGTGCCAGTAGTATAGCAGGAGGAGTGAACACTGAAGCTTTCTTT. Its protein product is CASSIAGGVNTEAFF. The whole variable domain, filled in from reference TRBV19 and TRBJ1-1, reads DGGITQSPKYLFRKEGQNVTLSCEQNLNHDAMYWYRQDPGQGLRLIYYSQIVNDFQKGDIAEGYSVSREKKESFPLTVTSAQKNPTAFYLCASSIAGGVNTEAFFGQGTRLTVV.